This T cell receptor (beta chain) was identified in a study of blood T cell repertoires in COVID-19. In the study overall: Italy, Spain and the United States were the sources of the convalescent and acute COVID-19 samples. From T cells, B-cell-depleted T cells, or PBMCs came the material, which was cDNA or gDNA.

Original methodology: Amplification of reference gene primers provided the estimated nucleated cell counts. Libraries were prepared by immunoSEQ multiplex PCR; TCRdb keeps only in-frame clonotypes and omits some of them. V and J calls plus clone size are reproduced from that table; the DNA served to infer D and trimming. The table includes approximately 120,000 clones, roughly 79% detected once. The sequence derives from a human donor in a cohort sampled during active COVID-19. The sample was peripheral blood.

The CDR3 loop reads CASSLDWRSNQPQHF. DNA for the CDR3: TGCGCCAGCAGCTTGGATTGGAGGAGCAATCAGCCCCAGCATTTT. The chain uses TRBV5-1 and TRBJ1-5; D is ambiguous. This CDR3 has 15 amino acids. Germline V gene data show CDR1 as SGHRS and CDR2 as YFSETQ. Trimming removed 0 bases at V and 1 base at J, with 8 bases between.